This record covers a single T cell receptor (beta chain). The data derive from a study of radiation and T cells in renal cell carcinoma. The method was immunoSEQ multiplex PCR; TCRdb's version includes in-frame clones alone and lacks a portion of them. Here the sample spans 100,000 to 150,000 clones, approximately 80% being singletons. This CDR3 comprises 15 residues. CDR1 SGHRS and CDR2 YFSETQ come from the germline V gene. Trimming removed 1 base from V and 10 bases from J; junction bases left unmatched: 8. Noted time point: baseline pretreatment blood. The treatment is: 15 Gy SBRT to primary tumor, nephrectomy 4 weeks later. Radiation-treated patients gave blood at baseline, week 2 and week 4.

The sequenced sample was blood, obtained from a patient whose treatment included radiotherapy and nephrectomy. The chain recombines TRBV5-1 with TRBJ1-6; 7 bases are a match to TRBD1. The source is a woman aged 55-70 years with renal cell carcinoma. In DNA, the CDR3 is TGCGCCAGCAGCTTGATCGGGACAGTTACATCACCCCTCCACTTT. As protein: CASSLIGTVTSPLHF.